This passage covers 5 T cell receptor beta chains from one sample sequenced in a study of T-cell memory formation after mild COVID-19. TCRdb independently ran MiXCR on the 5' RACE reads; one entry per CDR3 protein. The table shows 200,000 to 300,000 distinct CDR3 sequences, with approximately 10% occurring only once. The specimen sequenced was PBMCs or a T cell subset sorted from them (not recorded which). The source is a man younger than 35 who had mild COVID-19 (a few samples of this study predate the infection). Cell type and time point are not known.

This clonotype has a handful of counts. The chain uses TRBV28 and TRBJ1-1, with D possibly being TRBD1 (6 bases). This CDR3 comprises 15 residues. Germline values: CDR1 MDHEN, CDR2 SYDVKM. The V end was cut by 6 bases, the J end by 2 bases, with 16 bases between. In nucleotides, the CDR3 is TGTGCCAGCAGCGTGGGGGGGGCGTTCAACACTGAAGCTTTCTTT. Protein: CASSVGGAFNTEAFF.

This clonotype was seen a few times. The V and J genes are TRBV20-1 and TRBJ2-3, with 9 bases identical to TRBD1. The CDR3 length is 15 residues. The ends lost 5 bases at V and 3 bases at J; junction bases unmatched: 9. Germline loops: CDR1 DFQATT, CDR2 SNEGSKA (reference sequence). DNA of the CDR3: TGCAGTGCTCAATCCCGGGACAGGGCGACAGATACGCAGTATTTT. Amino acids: CSAQSRDRATDTQYF.

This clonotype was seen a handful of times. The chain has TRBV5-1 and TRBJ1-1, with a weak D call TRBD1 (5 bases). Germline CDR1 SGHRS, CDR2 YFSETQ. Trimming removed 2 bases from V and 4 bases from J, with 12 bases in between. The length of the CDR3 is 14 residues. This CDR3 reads CASSLVSGTTEAFF. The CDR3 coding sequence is TGCGCCAGCAGCTTAGTATCAGGGACCACTGAAGCTTTCTTT.

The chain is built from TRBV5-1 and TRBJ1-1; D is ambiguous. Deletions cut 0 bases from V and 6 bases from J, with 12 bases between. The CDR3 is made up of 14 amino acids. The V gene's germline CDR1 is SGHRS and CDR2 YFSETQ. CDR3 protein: CASSLALGSAEAFF. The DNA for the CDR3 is TGCGCCAGCAGCTTGGCCTTGGGGAGCGCTGAAGCTTTCTTT. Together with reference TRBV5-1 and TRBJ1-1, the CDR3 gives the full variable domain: KAGVTQTPRYLIKTRGQQVTLSCSPISGHRSVSWYQQTPGQGLQFLFEYFSETQRNKGNFPGRFSGRQFSNSRSEMNVSTLELGDSALYLCASSLALGSAEAFFGQGTRLTVV.

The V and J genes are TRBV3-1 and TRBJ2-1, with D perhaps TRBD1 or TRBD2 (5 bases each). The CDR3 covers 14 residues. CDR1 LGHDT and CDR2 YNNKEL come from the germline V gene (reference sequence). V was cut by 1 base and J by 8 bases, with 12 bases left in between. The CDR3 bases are TGTGCCAGCAGCCAAGCCGGGACGAGGGATGAGCAGTTCTTC. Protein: CASSQAGTRDEQFF.